Reported below is one TCR beta chain. Antigen: not known. This record belongs to a study of CXCR3-negative and CXCR3-positive naive CD8 T cells. Researchers prepared the TRB cDNA libraries using 5' RACE with UMI labels. TCRdb processed the 5' RACE reads again and assigns one entry to each CDR3 protein, with no DNA. The sample holds 110,000 or so distinct CDR3 sequences. Regarding the study as a whole: Researchers report that CXCR3-positive naive cells carry more hydrophobic TRB CDR3s than CXCR3-negative naive cells. In both naive subsets diversity was comparably high, whereas memory CD8+ cells showed much lower diversity. Naive CXCR3-negative and CXCR3-positive cells had similar TRBV-TRBJ usage; memory differed.

The CDR3 runs 16 residues. Germline assignment: CDR1 DFQATT and CDR2 SNEGSKA (reference sequence). The chain uses TRBV20-1 and TRBJ2-5; TCRdb names TRBD2, which stays unverified in the absence of DNA. The receptor was derived from a human donor in good health. Some clones in this sample may be carry-over from other donors' samples. The sample taken for sequencing was naive CXCR3+ CD8+ T cells from blood. The subset: CD45RO-CCR7+CD27+CD95- naive CD8+ T cells expressing CXCR3 (TNR3+). The CDR3 region is CSARVLAGTIQETQYF.